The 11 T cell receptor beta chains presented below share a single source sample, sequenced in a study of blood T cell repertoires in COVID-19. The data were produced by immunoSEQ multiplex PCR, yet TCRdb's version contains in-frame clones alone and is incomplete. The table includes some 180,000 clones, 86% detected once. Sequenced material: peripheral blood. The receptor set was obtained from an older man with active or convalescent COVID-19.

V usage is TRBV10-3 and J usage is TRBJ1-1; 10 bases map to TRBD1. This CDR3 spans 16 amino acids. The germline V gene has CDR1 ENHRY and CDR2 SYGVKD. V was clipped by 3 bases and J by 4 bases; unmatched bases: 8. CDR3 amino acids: CAISDKGWTGGTEAFF. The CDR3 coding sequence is TGTGCCATCAGTGACAAAGGGTGGACAGGGGGCACTGAAGCTTTCTTT.

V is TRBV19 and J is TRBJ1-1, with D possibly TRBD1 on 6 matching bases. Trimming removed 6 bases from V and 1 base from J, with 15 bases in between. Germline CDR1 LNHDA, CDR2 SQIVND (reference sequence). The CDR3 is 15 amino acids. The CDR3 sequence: CASRRGGRTNTEAFF. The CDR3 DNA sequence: TGTGCCAGTAGGCGCGGGGGGCGTACGAACACTGAAGCTTTCTTT. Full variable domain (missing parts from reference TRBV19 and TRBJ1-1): DGGITQSPKYLFRKEGQNVTLSCEQNLNHDAMYWYRQDPGQGLRLIYYSQIVNDFQKGDIAEGYSVSREKKESFPLTVTSAQKNPTAFYLCASRRGGRTNTEAFFGQGTRLTVV.

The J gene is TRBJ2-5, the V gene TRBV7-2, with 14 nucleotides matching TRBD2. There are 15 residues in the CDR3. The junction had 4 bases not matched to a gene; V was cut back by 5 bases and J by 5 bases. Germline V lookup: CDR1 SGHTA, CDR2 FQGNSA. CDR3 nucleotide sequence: TGTGCCAGCAGCCTGACTAGCGGGGGGGCGGAGACCCAGTACTTC. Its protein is CASSLTSGGAETQYF.

The CDR3 region is CASSIGSGADTQYF. The CDR3 nucleotides read TGTGCCAGTAGTATTGGGTCAGGGGCGGATACGCAGTATTTT. The rearrangement uses TRBV19 and TRBJ2-3, with D perhaps matching TRBD1 (6 bases). Germline V gene lookup returns CDR1 LNHDA and CDR2 SQIVND (reference sequence). The CDR3 extends over 14 amino acids. Between the trimmed V and J ends, which lost 3 bases and 6 bases, there was a span of 13 bases.

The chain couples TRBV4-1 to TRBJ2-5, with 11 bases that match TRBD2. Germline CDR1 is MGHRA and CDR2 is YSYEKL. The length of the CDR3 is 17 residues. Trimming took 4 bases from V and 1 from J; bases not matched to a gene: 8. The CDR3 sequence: CASSPIETSGVQETQYF. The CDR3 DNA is TGCGCCAGCAGCCCCATCGAGACTAGCGGGGTCCAAGAGACCCAGTACTTC.

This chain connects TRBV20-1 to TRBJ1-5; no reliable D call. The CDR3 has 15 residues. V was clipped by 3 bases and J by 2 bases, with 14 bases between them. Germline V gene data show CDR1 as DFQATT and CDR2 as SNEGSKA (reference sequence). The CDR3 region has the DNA TGCAGTGCTAGTAAGGCCGGGAGCGGCAATCAGCCCCAGCATTTT. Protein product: CSASKAGSGNQPQHF.

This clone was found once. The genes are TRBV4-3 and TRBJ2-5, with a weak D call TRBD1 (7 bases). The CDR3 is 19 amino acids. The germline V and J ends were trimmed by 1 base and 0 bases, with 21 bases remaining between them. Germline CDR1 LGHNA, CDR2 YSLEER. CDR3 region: CASSQGYPQGGFYQETQYF. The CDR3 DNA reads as TGCGCCAGCAGCCAAGGTTATCCCCAGGGGGGCTTCTACCAAGAGACCCAGTACTTC.

Written as DNA, the CDR3 is TGTGCCAGCAGTTCCGCGGGGGCTCGTCAGCCCCAGCATTTT. This translates into CASSSAGARQPQHF. The rearrangement links TRBV28 to TRBJ1-5, with D perhaps matching TRBD1 (6 bases). V lost 4 bases to trimming and J lost 6 bases, with 13 bases between them. Germline CDR1 and CDR2: MDHEN and SYDVKM. The CDR3 covers 14 residues.

The DNA for the CDR3 is TGTGCCACCAGCAGAGATACTAGCGGGAGTCCCGGGGAGCTGTTTTTT. As protein: CATSRDTSGSPGELFF. The rearrangement uses TRBV15 and TRBJ2-2; 11 bases map to TRBD2. The CDR3 consists of 16 residues. V shed 0 bases and J 6 bases; nucleotides not matched to a gene: 3. The germline CDR1 and CDR2 sequences are LNHNV and YYDKDF (reference sequence).

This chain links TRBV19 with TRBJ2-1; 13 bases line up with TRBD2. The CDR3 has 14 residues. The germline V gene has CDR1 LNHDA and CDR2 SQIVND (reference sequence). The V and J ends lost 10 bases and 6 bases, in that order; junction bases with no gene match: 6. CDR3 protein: CANLLAGGTNEQFF. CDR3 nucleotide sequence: TGTGCCAACCTACTAGCGGGGGGGACCAATGAGCAGTTCTTC.

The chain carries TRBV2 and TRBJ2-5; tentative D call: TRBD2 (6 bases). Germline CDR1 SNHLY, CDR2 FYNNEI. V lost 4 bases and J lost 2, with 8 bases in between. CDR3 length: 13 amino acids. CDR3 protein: CASSVGGQETQYF. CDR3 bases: TGTGCCAGCAGTGTGGGGGGTCAAGAGACCCAGTACTTC.